The 21 T cell receptor beta chains listed next were all sequenced from one sample in a study of T cell clusters in autoimmune cytopenias. TRB was amplified by touch-down multiplex PCR, primer pools A and B combined. Using the multiplex PCR reads, TCRdb records one entry per CDR3 protein without DNA. In all, the sample yields approximately 7,000 distinct CDR3 sequences. Each sample's input was approximately 270 ng genomic DNA, some 40,000 genome equivalents. A further study also used this sample, focusing on T cell repertoires in aging, cancer and after chemotherapy.

Sequencing was carried out using peripheral blood. The origin of the receptors is a human donor in good health.

The chain uses TRBV12-3 or TRBV12-4 and TRBJ1-5. The CDR3 is 14 amino acids. This chain's CDR3 is CASILGTQYQPQHF.

In terms of frequency, this clonotype is medium-sized (0.01 to 0.1%). This chain connects TRBV5-4 to TRBJ2-2; without DNA, the TCRdb call of TRBD1 cannot be checked. The CDR3 totals 16 residues. Germline V gene lookup returns CDR1 SGHNT and CDR2 YYREEE (reference sequence). CDR3 protein: CASSLLRGEDTGELFF.

The CDR3 spells CASSLEPGGYGYTF. J is TRBJ1-2 and V is TRBV11-2; the D gene TCRdb calls, TRBD1, cannot be checked with no DNA. There are 14 residues in the CDR3. The V gene's germline CDR1 is SGHAT and CDR2 FQNNGV.

This clonotype is labeled medium-sized based on frequency. CDR3 amino acids: CSVGIAGAADTQYF. This chain joins TRBV29-1 and TRBJ2-3; TCRdb names TRBD2, which stays unverified in the absence of DNA. This CDR3 has 14 amino acids. Germline V CDR1 and CDR2: SQVTM, ANQGSEA.

This clonotype is called medium-sized based on its frequency. This chain uses TRBV19 with TRBJ1-1. CDR3 length: 16 amino acids. Germline V lookup: CDR1 LNHDA, CDR2 SQIVND (reference sequence). The CDR3: CASSSNGGGMNTEAFF.

The chain combines TRBV5-1 with TRBJ2-5; TCRdb's D gene call, TRBD1, goes unchecked for lack of DNA. The CDR3 loop spans 14 amino acids. Germline CDR1 reads SGHRS; CDR2 reads YFSETQ. This CDR3 reads CASSKDSFQETQYF.

The chain combines TRBV7-9 with TRBJ2-1. CDR3 length: 12 amino acids. Germline loops: CDR1 SEHNR, CDR2 FQNEAQ (reference sequence). CDR3 protein: CASSLAEHEQFF. The full variable domain, with the rest looked up from reference TRBV7-9 and TRBJ2-1, is DTGVSQNPRHKITKRGQNVTFRCDPISEHNRLYWYRQTLGQGPEFLTYFQNEAQLEKSRLLSDRFSAERPKGSFSTLEIQRTEQGDSAMYLCASSLAEHEQFFGPGTRLTVL.

This chain joins TRBV12-3 or TRBV12-4 and TRBJ1-5. CDR3 length: 14 amino acids. The CDR3 is CASSSTSLGQPQHF.

V gene TRBV5-5 combines with J gene TRBJ1-3; TCRdb lists TRBD1, though no DNA is available to test this call. This CDR3 has 16 residues. Germline assignment: CDR1 SGHKS and CDR2 YYEKEE (reference sequence). CDR3 sequence: CASSLMRGESGNTIYF.

In terms of frequency, this clonotype is medium-sized. The rearrangement uses TRBV18 and TRBJ2-7. The CDR3 consists of 11 residues. Looked up from germline, CDR1 is KGHSH and CDR2 is LQKENI. CDR3 protein: CASSPRGEQYF.

This chain links TRBV6-5 with TRBJ1-2; TCRdb returns TRBD1, unconfirmable since there is no DNA. CDR3 length: 13 residues. The germline gives CDR1 MNHEY, CDR2 SVGAGI. This CDR3 is CASRVGQSYGYTF.

This chain's CDR3 is CATSDSASHTLF. The chain joins TRBV24-1 to TRBJ2-1. Germline CDR1 reads KGHDR; CDR2 reads SFDVKD. The CDR3 loop spans 12 amino acids.

Considering frequency, this clonotype is medium-sized. The rearrangement links TRBV19 to TRBJ1-2. The CDR3 extends over 14 amino acids. Germline lookup yields CDR1 LNHDA and CDR2 SQIVND (reference sequence). The CDR3 is CASSRTEKAYGYTF.

This clonotype is medium-sized (0.01 to 0.1%) by frequency. The chain links TRBV19 to TRBJ2-7; absent DNA, TCRdb's TRBD1 call cannot be checked. The germline gives CDR1 LNHDA, CDR2 SQIVND (reference sequence). CDR3 size: 13 residues. This CDR3 is CASRGQSSYEQYF.

This rearrangement joins TRBV7-2 to TRBJ1-1; TCRdb's D gene call, TRBD1, goes unchecked for lack of DNA. The germline V gene encodes CDR1 SGHTA and CDR2 FQGNSA. The CDR3 extends over 16 amino acids. Here the CDR3 reads CASSPRGGRVNTEAFF.

This clonotype shows up as medium-sized (0.01 to 0.1%) by frequency. The chain employs TRBV6-2 or TRBV6-3 and TRBJ2-5; the D call from TCRdb, TRBD2, cannot be confirmed without DNA. CDR1 and CDR2 (germline): MNHEY, SVGEGT. CDR3 size: 13 residues. The CDR3 loop is CASSRGLGETQYF.

Measured by frequency, this clonotype is medium-sized. CDR3 region: CASSILLGDNEQFF. The chain joins TRBV19 to TRBJ2-1; absent DNA, TCRdb's TRBD2 call cannot be checked. Germline loops: CDR1 LNHDA, CDR2 SQIVND (reference sequence). This CDR3 has 14 amino acids.

The CDR3 is CAARRGAGQPQHF. V gene TRBV19 combines with J gene TRBJ1-5; TCRdb names TRBD1, which stays unverified in the absence of DNA. The germline V gene has CDR1 LNHDA and CDR2 SQIVND (reference sequence). The CDR3 is 13 residues long.

This chain uses TRBV18 with TRBJ1-1; TCRdb picks TRBD1, but there is no DNA to check that call. CDR1 and CDR2 from the germline V gene are KGHSH and LQKENI. The CDR3 is 17 amino acids. The CDR3: CASSPPPRMRGNTEAFF. Based on the CDR3 plus reference TRBV18 and TRBJ1-1, the full variable domain is NAGVMQNPRHLVRRRGQEARLRCSPMKGHSHVYWYRQLPEEGLKFMVYLQKENIIDESGMPKERFSAEFPKEGPSILRIQQVVRGDSAAYFCASSPPPRMRGNTEAFFGQGTRLTVV.

According to its frequency, this clonotype is medium-sized. The chain couples TRBV29-1 to TRBJ2-1; TCRdb proposes TRBD2, but this gene call is untestable without DNA. CDR3 length: 17 amino acids. The V gene's germline CDR1 is SQVTM and CDR2 ANQGSEA. CDR3 sequence reads: CSVGPSTSGRRYNEQFF.

This clonotype is labeled medium-sized based on frequency. The V and J genes are TRBV18 and TRBJ2-2; TCRdb proposes TRBD1, but this gene call is untestable without DNA. The germline V gene has CDR1 KGHSH and CDR2 LQKENI. The CDR3 has 15 residues. The CDR3: CASSPRTGGTGELFF.